These T cell receptor beta chains were read from a single sample in a study of graft-versus-host responses after intestinal transplantation. For these TCRs, the target antigens are not known. Only in-frame clones appear in the TCRdb table, and some are missing; sequencing was by immunoSEQ multiplex PCR. Of approximately 85,000 clones in the sample, 80% to 95% were seen once. The sample in question was unstimulated CD8+ T cells sorted from spleen or lymph node cells, obtained before transplant. The receptor set was obtained from a human donor who was the organ donor for an intestinal transplant. The CDR3 runs from the conserved cysteine through the conserved F or W. A D gene is named only where the DNA matches it firmly. Not all rows give a size; the values are once, few, many and, for expanded clones, a class.

J gene,clone size,V gene,D gene,CDR3 length,CDR3 protein,CDR3 DNA
TRBJ2-1,NA,TRBV5-4,TRBD2,16,CASRPYGGIRPNEQFF,TGTGCCAGCAGACCCTACGGGGGGATCAGACCCAATGAGCAGTTCTTC
TRBJ2-1,NA,TRBV7-3,TRBD2,15,CASSLTSGGYNEQFF,TGTGCCAGCAGCTTGACTAGCGGGGGTTACAATGAGCAGTTCTTC
TRBJ1-5,NA,TRBV9,NA,14,CASSVSGEGQPQHF,TGTGCCAGCAGCGTAAGCGGGGAAGGTCAGCCCCAGCATTTT
TRBJ1-1,NA,TRBV19,NA,14,CASRLQGGETEAFF,TGTGCCAGTCGCCTTCAGGGTGGTGAGACTGAAGCTTTCTTT
TRBJ2-1,NA,TRBV2,TRBD2,15,CASTKRGYSYNEQFF,TGTGCCAGCACCAAGCGGGGGTATTCCTACAATGAGCAGTTCTTC
TRBJ2-7,NA,TRBV14,TRBD1,16,CASSQVFGTGGFEQYF,TGTGCCAGCAGCCAAGTATTCGGGACAGGGGGCTTCGAGCAGTACTTC
TRBJ2-1,NA,TRBV2,TRBD1,13,CASSGGLYNEQFF,TGTGCCAGCTCAGGGGGCCTCTACAATGAGCAGTTCTTC
TRBJ2-7,NA,TRBV28,TRBD2,15,CASSQLAGLTYEQYF,TGTGCCAGCAGCCAACTAGCGGGCCTAACCTACGAGCAGTACTTC
TRBJ2-7,NA,TRBV28,NA,12,CASSGPPYEQYF,TGTGCCAGCAGTGGCCCGCCATACGAGCAGTACTTC
TRBJ2-7,NA,TRBV27,NA,12,CASSSRGYEQYF,TGTGCCAGCAGTAGCAGGGGCTACGAGCAGTACTTC
TRBJ1-1,once,TRBV6-5,NA,16,CASSYSGGGVNTEAFF,TGTGCCAGCAGTTACAGTGGGGGGGGCGTGAACACTGAAGCTTTCTTT
TRBJ2-7,NA,TRBV11-2,NA,14,CASSPPLEVYEQYF,TGTGCCAGCAGCCCACCCCTCGAGGTTTACGAGCAGTACTTC
TRBJ2-7,NA,TRBV19,TRBD1,14,CASSMTGTSYEQYF,TGTGCCAGTAGTATGACAGGGACCTCCTACGAGCAGTACTTC
TRBJ2-7,NA,TRBV9,NA,16,CASSPQTDPSSYEQYF,TGTGCCAGCAGCCCACAGACAGACCCGAGCTCCTACGAGCAGTACTTC
TRBJ1-5,NA,TRBV19,NA,12,CASSSGGQPQHF,TGTGCCAGTAGTTCGGGGGGTCAGCCCCAGCATTTT
TRBJ2-7,NA,TRBV13,NA,14,CASSLYGGSYEQYF,TGTGCCAGCAGCTTATACGGAGGTTCGTACGAGCAGTACTTC
TRBJ2-3,once,TRBV28,NA,15,CVSSWTRLAGDTQYF,TGTGTCAGCAGTTGGACGAGGCTAGCTGGGGATACGCAGTATTTT
TRBJ1-2,NA,TRBV19,NA,13,CASNWGLGYGYTF,TGTGCCAGTAACTGGGGGCTTGGCTATGGCTACACCTTC
TRBJ1-1,NA,TRBV5-1,TRBD1,16,CASSPGQGARGTEAFF,TGCGCCAGCAGCCCGGGACAGGGGGCGCGCGGCACTGAAGCTTTCTTT
TRBJ2-7,NA,TRBV19,TRBD1,14,CASETGTGEYEQYF,TGTGCCAGCGAGACCGGGACAGGAGAATACGAGCAGTACTTC
TRBJ2-1,NA,TRBV4-1,NA,14,CASSQGFGYNEQFF,TGCGCCAGCAGCCAAGGATTCGGGTACAATGAGCAGTTCTTC
TRBJ1-2,NA,TRBV7-9,NA,15,CASSSRLTEFYGYTF,TGTGCCAGCAGCTCCAGACTTACCGAATTCTATGGCTACACCTTC
TRBJ1-1,NA,TRBV6-5,NA,13,CASSYKGDTEAFF,TGTGCCAGCAGTTATAAGGGGGACACTGAAGCTTTCTTT
TRBJ2-3,once,TRBV7-3,NA,15,CASSLGGSRADTQYF,TGTGCCAGCAGCTTAGGGGGCAGTCGCGCAGATACGCAGTATTTT
TRBJ2-7,NA,TRBV28,TRBD1,15,CASSYLGTGGQEQYF,TGTGCCAGCAGTTATCTTGGGACAGGGGGGCAGGAGCAGTACTTC
TRBJ1-2,NA,TRBV7-8,NA,15,CASSLAWGGRDGYTF,TGTGCCAGCAGCTTAGCCTGGGGGGGACGCGATGGCTACACCTTC
TRBJ2-3,NA,TRBV7-3,TRBD2,14,CASSSGLGTDTQYF,TGTGCCAGCAGCTCGGGACTAGGCACAGATACGCAGTATTTT
TRBJ2-7,NA,TRBV28,TRBD2,14,CASSTSGISYEQYF,TGTGCCAGCAGCACCAGCGGGATCTCCTACGAGCAGTACTTC
TRBJ1-4,NA,TRBV5-1,NA,15,CASRDDSWDNEKLFF,TGCGCCAGCAGAGACGACAGCTGGGATAATGAAAAACTGTTTTTT
TRBJ2-7,once,TRBV5-5,NA,14,CASSSWSYLYEQYF,TGTGCCAGCAGCTCCTGGTCCTATTTGTACGAGCAGTACTTC
TRBJ2-2,NA,TRBV7-2,TRBD1,14,CATRQGVYTGELFF,TGTGCCACCAGACAGGGGGTCTACACCGGGGAGCTGTTTTTT
TRBJ2-7,NA,TRBV7-9,NA,14,CASRDSSSTYEQYF,TGTGCCAGCAGGGACAGTTCCTCGACCTACGAGCAGTACTTC
TRBJ1-5,NA,TRBV19,NA,15,CASSGSHRVGQPQHF,TGTGCCAGTAGTGGGAGCCACAGGGTAGGACAGCCCCAGCATTTT
TRBJ2-7,NA,TRBV9,TRBD2,14,CASSVGGGNREQYF,TGTGCCAGCAGCGTCGGGGGAGGGAATAGAGAGCAGTACTTC
TRBJ2-7,NA,TRBV7-8,NA,13,CASSTSLFYEQYF,TGTGCCAGCAGCACGTCGCTATTCTACGAGCAGTACTTC
TRBJ2-1,few,TRBV5-6,NA,16,CASSSETTGLYNEQFF,TGTGCCAGCAGCTCCGAAACGACAGGACTCTACAATGAGCAGTTCTTC
TRBJ1-1,NA,TRBV5-5,NA,15,CASSLRRYPGTEAFF,TGTGCCAGCAGCTTACGACGGTACCCGGGGACTGAAGCTTTCTTT
TRBJ1-2,few,TRBV13,NA,13,CASSPDRSYGYTF,TGTGCCAGCAGCCCCGACAGAAGCTATGGCTACACCTTC
TRBJ2-1,NA,TRBV19,TRBD2,12,CATREGTGEQFF,TGTGCCACCAGGGAGGGAACGGGCGAGCAGTTCTTC
TRBJ2-1,NA,TRBV29-1,NA,11,CSVPTYNEQFF,TGCAGCGTCCCAACCTACAATGAGCAGTTCTTC
TRBJ2-2,NA,TRBV30,NA,13,CAGGQGNTGELFF,TGTGCCGGAGGGCAGGGCAACACCGGGGAGCTGTTTTTT
TRBJ1-1,NA,TRBV30,NA,14,CAWSPSLGPGRAFF,TGTGCCTGGAGTCCCAGTTTGGGGCCCGGGAGAGCTTTCTTT
TRBJ1-1,NA,TRBV19,TRBD1,20,CASSFDRPDRGGGINTEAFF,TGTGCCAGTAGTTTCGACCGCCCGGACAGGGGCGGGGGTATAAACACTGAAGCTTTCTTT
TRBJ2-1,NA,TRBV11-3,TRBD2,15,CASSPRERGANEQFF,TGTGCCAGCAGCCCGCGGGAGCGGGGCGCCAATGAGCAGTTCTTC
TRBJ2-7,NA,TRBV19,NA,14,CASNSRGQPYEQYF,TGTGCCAGTAACAGCCGTGGACAGCCCTACGAGCAGTACTTC
TRBJ2-1,NA,TRBV7-9,TRBD2,16,CASSPAGGTTYNEQFF,TGTGCCAGCAGCCCAGCGGGGGGGACGACCTACAATGAGCAGTTCTTC
TRBJ1-2,NA,TRBV5-4,NA,18,CASSLVEGLLSLSYGYTF,TGTGCCAGCAGCTTGGTGGAGGGGTTGCTCAGTTTGAGTTATGGCTACACCTTC
TRBJ1-2,NA,TRBV30,NA,14,CAWSVTGIGVGYTF,TGTGCCTGGAGTGTGACGGGGATTGGGGTAGGCTACACCTTC
TRBJ2-7,NA,TRBV6-1,NA,13,CASSESSTYEQYF,TGTGCCAGCAGTGAAAGTTCCACTTACGAGCAGTACTTC
TRBJ2-7,once,TRBV4-3,TRBD2,16,CASSQERRLAGGEQYF,TGCGCCAGCAGCCAAGAGCGGAGACTAGCGGGCGGCGAGCAGTACTTC
TRBJ2-5,NA,TRBV7-9,TRBD1,12,CASRETGETQYF,TGTGCCAGCAGAGAGACAGGGGAGACCCAGTACTTC
TRBJ2-5,NA,TRBV18,NA,15,CASSPTQGWGETQYF,TGTGCCAGCTCACCAACGCAGGGTTGGGGAGAGACCCAGTACTTC